This T cell receptor (beta chain) originates from a study of post-analysis software for immune sequencing data. CDR1 is MNHNS and CDR2 is SASEGT in the germline V gene. There are 14 residues in the CDR3. As to this clonotype: Its target is not known. One end of the junction varies from germline; a read error may be responsible.

Prepared libraries of TCR beta cDNA carried unique molecular identifiers. T cells numbering roughly 0.85 to 11 million yielded 500,000 or so cDNA molecules. Using its own MiXCR run on the PCR reads, TCRdb lists one record per CDR3 protein. The repertoire consists of hundreds of thousands of distinct CDR3 sequences, with around 64% occurring once and the leading ten covering approximately 11%. Study conclusions and caveats: Samples prepared in the same batch strongly co-clustered by F measure. Patients carried five TRBV segments more frequently than controls did, and TRBV5-6, TRBV5-1 and TRBV20-1 were among them.

The sample comprised blood. The TCR comes from a girl aged 2-10 years with multiple sclerosis. This chain connects TRBV6-1 to TRBJ2-4; no clear D. CDR3 protein: CASSEVNPSIRQYF. The CDR3 DNA is TGCGCCAGCAGTGAAGTGAACCCTAGTATTAGGCAGTACTTC.